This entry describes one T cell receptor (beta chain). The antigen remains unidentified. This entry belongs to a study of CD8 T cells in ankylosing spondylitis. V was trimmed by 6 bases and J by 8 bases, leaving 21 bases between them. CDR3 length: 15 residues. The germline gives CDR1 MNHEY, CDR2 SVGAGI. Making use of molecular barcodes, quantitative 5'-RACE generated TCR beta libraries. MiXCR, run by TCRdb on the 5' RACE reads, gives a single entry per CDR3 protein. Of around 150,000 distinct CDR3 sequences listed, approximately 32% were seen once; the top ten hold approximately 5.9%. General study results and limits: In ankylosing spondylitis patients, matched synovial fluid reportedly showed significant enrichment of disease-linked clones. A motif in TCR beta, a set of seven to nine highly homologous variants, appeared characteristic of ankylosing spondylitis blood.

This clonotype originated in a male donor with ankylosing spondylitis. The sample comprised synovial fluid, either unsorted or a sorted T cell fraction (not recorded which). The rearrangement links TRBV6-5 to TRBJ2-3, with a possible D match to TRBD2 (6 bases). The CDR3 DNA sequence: TGTGCCAGCAGAGACTCCGGGACTCTAGGACGTACGCAGTATTTT. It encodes CASRDSGTLGRTQYF.